These 29 T cell receptor beta chains came from one sample sequenced in a study of blood T cell repertoires in COVID-19. Using immunoSEQ multiplex PCR, the repertoire was profiled, and TCRdb retains in-frame clones only, with some absent. The top ten hold about 4.5% of the sample, which has hundreds of thousands of clones, 75% to 90% seen once. The sequenced sample was PBMCs or T cells enriched from blood (not recorded which). The receptors were gathered from a woman in her twenties or thirties who had been exposed to COVID-19.

The rearrangement links TRBV11-3 to TRBJ1-2, with D unclear. CDR1 and CDR2 from the germline V gene are SGHNT and YENEEA. V lost 0 bases, J lost 0 bases, and 8 bases lay in between. This CDR3 has 15 residues. CDR3 sequence (DNA): TGTGCCAGCAGCTTAGATGAGGGAGCTAACTATGGCTACACCTTC. It specifies CASSLDEGANYGYTF.

V is TRBV4-2 and J is TRBJ2-1; 7 positions match TRBD1. Trimming cost V 4 bases and J 0 bases; bases outside gene matches: 21. Germline values: CDR1 LGHNA, CDR2 YNFKEQ. The CDR3 spans 21 residues. The CDR3 nucleotides read TGTGCCAGCAGCCCGTTAGGCCCTGACAGGGACGTAACGTTCTCCTACAATGAGCAGTTCTTC. Residues: CASSPLGPDRDVTFSYNEQFF.

This clone appeared many times. The gene calls are TRBV19 and TRBJ2-3, with 9 bases matching TRBD2. The V and J ends lost 3 bases and 0 bases, in that order; junction bases with no gene match: 4. Germline V gives CDR1 LNHDA, CDR2 SQIVND (reference sequence). This CDR3 contains 16 residues. The CDR3 protein is CASSIGLAGSTDTQYF. The DNA for the CDR3 is TGTGCCAGTAGTATTGGGCTAGCGGGGAGCACAGATACGCAGTATTTT. The entire variable domain, with the rest obtained from reference TRBV19 and TRBJ2-3, is as follows: DGGITQSPKYLFRKEGQNVTLSCEQNLNHDAMYWYRQDPGQGLRLIYYSQIVNDFQKGDIAEGYSVSREKKESFPLTVTSAQKNPTAFYLCASSIGLAGSTDTQYFGPGTRLTVL.

The V and J genes are TRBV24-1 and TRBJ2-7; D is uncertain. Trimming cost V 4 bases and J 4 bases, with 4 bases left between them. Germline CDR1 KGHDR, CDR2 SFDVKD. This CDR3 has 11 amino acids. CDR3 sequence reads: CATSDGYEQYF. CDR3 DNA: TGTGCCACCAGTGACGGGTACGAGCAGTACTTC.

This chain joins TRBV19 and TRBJ1-2, with TRBD1 matching 7 bases. The CDR3 extends over 18 amino acids. Germline values: CDR1 LNHDA, CDR2 SQIVND (reference sequence). The V segment lost 5 bases and the J segment 0 bases; nucleotides outside the gene matches: 15. CDR3 in amino acids: CASSDQRKTGTANYGYTF. CDR3 nucleotides: TGTGCCAGTAGTGACCAGAGAAAGACAGGGACGGCTAACTATGGCTACACCTTC.

V and J are TRBV5-8 and TRBJ1-1; 7 bases agree with TRBD1. The germline V gene encodes CDR1 SGHTS and CDR2 YDEGEE. The CDR3 is made up of 14 amino acids. V was pared by 4 bases and J by 5 bases, with 8 bases of the junction left unmatched. The CDR3 sequence is CASSSGQAGTEAFF. The CDR3 nucleotides are TGTGCCAGCAGCAGTGGACAGGCGGGGACTGAAGCTTTCTTT.

The chain is built from TRBV11-2 and TRBJ2-7, with 7 bases lining up with TRBD1. Unmatched junction bases numbered 9, after V lost 8 bases and J lost 5 bases. Germline V lookup: CDR1 SGHAT, CDR2 FQNNGV. This CDR3 is built from 13 residues. The CDR3 region has the DNA TGTGCCAGCCGCCACCGACAGGGCCACGAGCAGTACTTC. Amino acid sequence: CASRHRQGHEQYF.

The chain has TRBV7-8 and TRBJ2-2, with 12 bases that match TRBD2. CDR3 length: 18 amino acids. Germline V lookup: CDR1 SGHVS, CDR2 FQNEAQ. The J segment lost 4 bases and the V segment lost 3 bases, leaving 9 bases of the junction unmatched. CDR3 in amino acids: CASSFASGGASGTGELFF. The CDR3 DNA reads as TGTGCCAGCAGCTTCGCTAGCGGGGGGGCTTCGGGCACCGGGGAGCTGTTTTTT.

This sequence joins TRBV27 and TRBJ1-2; possibly TRBD1 for D (5 bases). Germline values: CDR1 MNHEY, CDR2 SMNVEV (reference sequence). The CDR3 extends over 17 amino acids. V lost 2 bases and J 13 bases, leaving 29 bases between the germline ends. In DNA form, the CDR3 reads TGTGCCAGCAGTTTACGGGGGGAAGAGGCCGGCCTCCCCTTCTCCACCTTC. Translated, it gives CASSLRGEEAGLPFSTF.

This clone was recorded once. CDR3 sequence reads: CASSQGQVHSGNTIYF. The CDR3 nucleotides read TGTGCCAGCAGCCAAGGACAGGTCCACTCTGGAAACACCATATATTTT. J is TRBJ1-3 and V is TRBV13, with 7 bases identical to TRBD1. J gave up 0 bases and V 5 bases, and 7 bases lay outside the gene matches. Germline lookup yields CDR1 PRHDT and CDR2 FYEKMQ (reference sequence). This CDR3 contains 16 residues. The whole variable domain, filled in from reference TRBV13 and TRBJ1-3, reads AAGVIQSPRHLIKEKRETATLKCYPIPRHDTVYWYQQGPGQDPQFLISFYEKMQSDKGSIPDRFSAQQFSDYHSELNMSSLELGDSALYFCASSQGQVHSGNTIYFGEGSWLTVV.

This clone was detected only once. J is TRBJ2-2 and V is TRBV11-2, with D uncertain. Germline V lookup: CDR1 SGHAT, CDR2 FQNNGV. The CDR3 runs 17 residues. Trimming left V 1 base short and J 0 bases short, with 12 bases between. The CDR3 DNA is TGTGCCAGCAGCTTAGGCCTCAGTTACGCGAACACCGGGGAGCTGTTTTTT. It translates to CASSLGLSYANTGELFF.

The chain carries TRBV2 and TRBJ1-1; D might be TRBD1 (6 bases). The germline V gene has CDR1 SNHLY and CDR2 FYNNEI. CDR3 length equals 14 residues. The V gene lost 2 bases and the J gene lost 4 bases, with 11 bases spanning the gap. CDR3 DNA sequence: TGTGCCAGCAGTGAAACAGGGTCGACCACTGAAGCTTTCTTT. Its translation is CASSETGSTTEAFF.

V gene TRBV28 combines with J gene TRBJ2-2; 10 bases are shared with TRBD1. This CDR3 is built from 16 residues. V was pared by 3 bases and J by 3 bases, with 4 bases of the junction left unmatched. CDR1 and CDR2 from the germline V gene are MDHEN and SYDVKM. The CDR3 reads CASSFLGQGDTGELFF. Here the CDR3 DNA reads TGTGCCAGCAGTTTCTTAGGACAGGGGGACACCGGGGAGCTGTTTTTT.

V is TRBV14 and J is TRBJ2-7; perhaps TRBD1 as D (5 bases). The germline gives CDR1 SGHDN, CDR2 FVKESK. With 4 bases removed from V and 3 bases from J, the gap between germline ends came to 7 bases. The CDR3 sequence is 12 residues long. The CDR3 is CASSRDSYEQYF. CDR3 in DNA: TGTGCCAGCAGCCGAGACAGCTACGAGCAGTACTTC.

The J gene is TRBJ1-5, the V gene TRBV6-5; no firm D call. Trimming cost V 5 bases and J 6 bases, with 11 bases left between them. The V gene's germline CDR1 is MNHEY and CDR2 SVGAGI. The CDR3 runs 13 residues. As DNA, the CDR3 is TGTGCCAGCAGTCAACAGATTGGTCAGCCCCAGCATTTT. This sequence encodes CASSQQIGQPQHF.

The V call is TRBV27, the J call TRBJ1-2, with unresolved D. This CDR3 region has 16 residues. Per the germline V gene, CDR1 is MNHEY and CDR2 is SMNVEV (reference sequence). Trimming took 3 bases from V and 4 from J, leaving 18 bases between them. CDR3 DNA: TGTGCCAGCAGTTTTTCGGCCCCTCGGGGTTTCTATGGCTACACCTTC. This translates into CASSFSAPRGFYGYTF.

This clone was observed a single time. This rearrangement joins TRBV2 to TRBJ1-5; a possible D gene is TRBD1 (5 bases). This CDR3 is 13 amino acids long. Germline V gives CDR1 SNHLY, CDR2 FYNNEI. Trimming removed 4 bases from V and 11 bases from J, with 15 bases in between. The CDR3 here is CASSGGVRSAQHF. CDR3 nucleotides: TGTGCCAGCAGTGGGGGGGTGCGCTCGGCCCAGCATTTT.

The chain joins TRBV12-5 to TRBJ1-6; 8 bases line up with TRBD1. This CDR3 region has 13 residues. V trimming: 1 base; J trimming: 14 bases; junction bases outside the gene matches: 4. Germline V gene data show CDR1 as LGHNT and CDR2 as FRNRAP. The DNA of the CDR3 is TGTGCTAGTGGTTTGGAGGACAGGGCGTCCCTCCACTTT. Protein sequence: CASGLEDRASLHF. Filled out from reference TRBV12-5 and TRBJ1-6, the complete variable domain reads DARVTQTPRHKVTEMGQEVTMRCQPILGHNTVFWYRQTMMQGLELLAYFRNRAPLDDSGMPKDRFSAEMPDATLATLKIQPSEPRDSAVYFCASGLEDRASLHFGNGTRLTVT.

The chain has TRBV12-3 or TRBV12-4 and TRBJ1-5, with 8 bases that match TRBD1. This CDR3 region has 13 residues. V trimming: 6 bases; J trimming: 5 bases; junction bases outside the gene matches: 3. The CDR3 bases are TGTGCCAGCAGGAAGGGACAGGATCAGCCCCAGCATTTT. Translated, it gives CASRKGQDQPQHF.

The J gene is TRBJ1-6, the V gene TRBV5-6; D remains unclear. The CDR3 is 14 residues long. The germline gives CDR1 SGHDT, CDR2 YYEEEE. V was clipped by 4 bases and J by 11 bases, with 16 bases between them. The CDR3 loop reads CASSPEPRNPPLHF. In DNA, the CDR3 is TGTGCCAGCAGCCCTGAGCCTAGGAATCCACCCCTCCACTTT.

The V call is TRBV19, the J call TRBJ1-2; TRBD1 matches at 12 bases. The CDR3 has 15 residues. CDR1 is LNHDA and CDR2 is SQIVND in the germline V gene (reference sequence). V shed 5 bases and J 4 bases; nucleotides not matched to a gene: 5. CDR3 sequence (DNA): TGTGCCAGTAGTCCCGGGACAGGGGGCCGCTATGGCTACACCTTC. Protein sequence: CASSPGTGGRYGYTF.

The chain is built from TRBV5-1 and TRBJ1-3; maybe TRBD1 (5 bases). Germline V lookup: CDR1 SGHRS, CDR2 YFSETQ. There are 17 residues in the CDR3. V lost 0 bases to trimming and J lost 0 bases, with 13 bases between them. CDR3 nucleotide sequence: TGCGCCAGCAGCTTGGCCCCAGGGTCCAACTCTGGAAACACCATATATTTT. This translates into CASSLAPGSNSGNTIYF. Combining the CDR3 with reference TRBV5-1 and TRBJ1-3 gives the whole variable domain KAGVTQTPRYLIKTRGQQVTLSCSPISGHRSVSWYQQTPGQGLQFLFEYFSETQRNKGNFPGRFSGRQFSNSRSEMNVSTLELGDSALYLCASSLAPGSNSGNTIYFGEGSWLTVV.

This chain joins TRBV19 and TRBJ2-7, with 8 bases aligning to TRBD1. The junction had 4 bases not matched to a gene; V was cut back by 1 base and J by 2 bases. Germline CDR1 LNHDA, CDR2 SQIVND (reference sequence). The CDR3 is 15 residues long. The CDR3 here is CASSIVARGPYEQYF. DNA of the CDR3: TGTGCCAGTAGTATAGTGGCCAGGGGGCCCTACGAGCAGTACTTC.

The chain couples TRBV7-2 to TRBJ1-2; D may be TRBD1 (6 bases). This CDR3 contains 15 residues. Deletions cut 5 bases from V and 4 bases from J, with 17 bases between. CDR1 and CDR2 from the germline V gene are SGHTA and FQGNSA. The CDR3 reads CASSQRDTRAYGYTF. Here the CDR3 DNA reads TGTGCCAGCAGCCAACGGGACACCCGAGCCTATGGCTACACCTTC.

This chain joins TRBV5-6 and TRBJ2-7; D gene ambiguous. Trimming took 0 bases from V and 0 from J, leaving 7 bases between them. Per germline, CDR1 SGHDT and CDR2 YYEEEE. The CDR3 is 14 residues long. CDR3 amino acids: CASSLVSLSYEQYF. The DNA for the CDR3 is TGTGCCAGCAGCTTGGTGTCTCTCTCCTACGAGCAGTACTTC.

The J gene is TRBJ1-2, the V gene TRBV5-1; 12 nucleotides line up with TRBD1. The CDR3 totals 16 residues. The V and J ends lost 4 bases and 7 bases, in that order; junction bases with no gene match: 11. Looked up from germline, CDR1 is SGHRS and CDR2 is YFSETQ. CDR3 region: CASSMGQGAPRSGYTF. DNA for the CDR3: TGCGCCAGCAGCATGGGACAGGGGGCGCCGAGGAGTGGCTACACCTTC.

The chain is built from TRBV10-3 and TRBJ1-2; a weak D match, TRBD1 (5 bases). Trimming pared 4 bases from V and 4 bases from J, leaving 10 bases between. The CDR3 loop spans 13 amino acids. The germline V gene has CDR1 ENHRY and CDR2 SYGVKD. The CDR3 DNA reads TGTGCCATCAGTGCCAGGGAGGCCTATGGCTACACCTTC. Amino acids: CAISAREAYGYTF.

J is TRBJ2-3 and V is TRBV9; 9 bases align to TRBD1. V lost 3 bases to trimming and J lost 13 bases; unmatched junction nucleotides: 3. CDR1 and CDR2 from the germline V gene are SGDLS and YYNGEE. The CDR3 spans 11 residues. The CDR3 DNA reads as TGTGCCAGCAGCGGGACAGGGGAGAAGTATTTT. Translated, it gives CASSGTGEKYF.

The rearrangement joins TRBV9 to TRBJ1-3; D call uncertain. Trimming left V 4 bases short and J 0 bases short, with 11 bases between. CDR3 length: 15 amino acids. The germline CDR1 and CDR2 sequences are SGDLS and YYNGEE. The DNA for the CDR3 is TGTGCCAGCAGCCGCGGGTGGAGCTCTGGAAACACCATATATTTT. This sequence encodes CASSRGWSSGNTIYF.